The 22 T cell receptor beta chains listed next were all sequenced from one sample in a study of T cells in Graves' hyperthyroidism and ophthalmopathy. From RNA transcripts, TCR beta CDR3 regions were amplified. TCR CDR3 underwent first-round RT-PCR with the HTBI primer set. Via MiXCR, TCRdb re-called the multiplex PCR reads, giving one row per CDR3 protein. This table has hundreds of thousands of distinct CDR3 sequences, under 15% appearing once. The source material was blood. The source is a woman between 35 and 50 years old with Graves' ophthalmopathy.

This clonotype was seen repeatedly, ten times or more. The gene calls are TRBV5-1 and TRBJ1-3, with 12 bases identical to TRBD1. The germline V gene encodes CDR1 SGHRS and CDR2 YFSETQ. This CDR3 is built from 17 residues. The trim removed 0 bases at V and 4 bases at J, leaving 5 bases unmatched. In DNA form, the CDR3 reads TGCGCCAGCAGCTTGGTGGGACAGGGGGCCTCAGGAAACACCATATATTTT. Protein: CASSLVGQGASGNTIYF.

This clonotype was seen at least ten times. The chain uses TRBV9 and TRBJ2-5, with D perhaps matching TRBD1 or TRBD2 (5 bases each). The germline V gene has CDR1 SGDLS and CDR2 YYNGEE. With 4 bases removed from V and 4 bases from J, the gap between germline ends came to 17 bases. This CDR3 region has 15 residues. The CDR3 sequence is CASSPRRDPRETQYF. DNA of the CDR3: TGTGCCAGCAGCCCTCGCCGGGACCCAAGAGAGACCCAGTACTTC.

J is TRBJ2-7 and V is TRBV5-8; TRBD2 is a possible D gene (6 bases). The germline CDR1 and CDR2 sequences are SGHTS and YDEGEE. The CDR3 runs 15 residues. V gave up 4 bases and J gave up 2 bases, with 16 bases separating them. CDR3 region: CASSQSGDRAYEQYF. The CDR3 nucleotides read TGTGCCAGCAGCCAATCGGGGGATCGGGCCTACGAGCAGTACTTC.

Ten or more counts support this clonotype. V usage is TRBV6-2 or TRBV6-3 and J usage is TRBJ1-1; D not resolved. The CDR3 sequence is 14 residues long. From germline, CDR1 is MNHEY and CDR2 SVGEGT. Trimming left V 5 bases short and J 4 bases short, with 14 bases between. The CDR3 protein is CASSRTGVSTEAFF. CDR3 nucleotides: TGTGCCAGCAGTCGAACCGGGGTGAGCACTGAAGCTTTCTTT.

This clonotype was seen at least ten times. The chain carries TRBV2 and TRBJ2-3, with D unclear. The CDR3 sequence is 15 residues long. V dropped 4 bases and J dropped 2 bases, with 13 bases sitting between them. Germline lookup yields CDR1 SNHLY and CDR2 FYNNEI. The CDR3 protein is CASSAPGRLTDTQYF. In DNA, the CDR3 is TGTGCCAGCAGTGCCCCTGGCAGACTCACAGATACGCAGTATTTT.

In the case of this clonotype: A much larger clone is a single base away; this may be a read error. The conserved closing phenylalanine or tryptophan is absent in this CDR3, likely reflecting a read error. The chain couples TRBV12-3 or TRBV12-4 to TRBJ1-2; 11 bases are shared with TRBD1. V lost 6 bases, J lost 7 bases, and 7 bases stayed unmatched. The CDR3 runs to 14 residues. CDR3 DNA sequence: TGTGCCAGCAGCTCCGGGACAGGGGGAGTTGGCTACACCCTC. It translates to CASSSGTGGVGYTL.

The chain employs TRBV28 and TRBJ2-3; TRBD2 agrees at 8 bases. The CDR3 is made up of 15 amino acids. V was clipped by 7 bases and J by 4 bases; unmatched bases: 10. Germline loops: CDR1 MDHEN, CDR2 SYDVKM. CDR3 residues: CASTPRGRIADTQYF. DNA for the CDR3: TGTGCCAGCACCCCTCGCGGGAGGATTGCAGATACGCAGTATTTT.

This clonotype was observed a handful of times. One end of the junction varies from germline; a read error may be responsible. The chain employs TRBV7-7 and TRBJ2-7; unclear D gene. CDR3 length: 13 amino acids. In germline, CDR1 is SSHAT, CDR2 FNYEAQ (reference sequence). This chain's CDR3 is CASSANIGYEQYF. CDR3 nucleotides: TGTGCTAGCAGCGCTAATATCGGATACGAGCAGTACTTC.

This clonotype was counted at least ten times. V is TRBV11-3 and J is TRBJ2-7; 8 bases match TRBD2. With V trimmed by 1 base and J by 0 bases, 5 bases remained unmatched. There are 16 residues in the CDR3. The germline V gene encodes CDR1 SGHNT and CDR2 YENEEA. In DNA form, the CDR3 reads TGTGCCAGCAGCTTAGGGGGTGCGGGAGGCTCCTACGAGCAGTACTTC. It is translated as CASSLGGAGGSYEQYF.

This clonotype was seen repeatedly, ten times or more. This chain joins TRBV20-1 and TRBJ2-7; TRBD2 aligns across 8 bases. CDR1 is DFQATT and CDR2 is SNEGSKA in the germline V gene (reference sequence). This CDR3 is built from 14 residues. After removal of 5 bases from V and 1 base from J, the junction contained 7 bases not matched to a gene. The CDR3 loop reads CSAPKAGVSYEQYF. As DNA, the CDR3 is TGCAGTGCTCCTAAAGCGGGAGTATCCTACGAGCAGTACTTC.

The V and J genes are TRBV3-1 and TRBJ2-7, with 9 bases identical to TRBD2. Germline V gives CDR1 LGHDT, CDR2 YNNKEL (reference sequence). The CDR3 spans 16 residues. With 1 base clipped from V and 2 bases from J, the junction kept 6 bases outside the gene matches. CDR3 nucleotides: TGTGCCAGCAGCCAAGGACGGACTAGCGTCCCCTACGAGCAGTACTTC. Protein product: CASSQGRTSVPYEQYF.

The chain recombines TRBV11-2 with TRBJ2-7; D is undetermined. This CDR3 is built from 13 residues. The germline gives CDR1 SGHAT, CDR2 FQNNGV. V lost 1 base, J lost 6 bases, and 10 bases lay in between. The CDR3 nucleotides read TGTGCCAGCAGCTTAGTGCGAATGGGCGAGCAGTACTTC. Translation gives CASSLVRMGEQYF.

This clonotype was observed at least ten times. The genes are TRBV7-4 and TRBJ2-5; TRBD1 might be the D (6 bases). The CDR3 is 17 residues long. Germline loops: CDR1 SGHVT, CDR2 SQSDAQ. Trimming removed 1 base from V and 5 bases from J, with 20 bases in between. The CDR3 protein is CASSLVYRARVWETQYF. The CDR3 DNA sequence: TGTGCCAGCAGCTTAGTATACAGGGCGAGGGTCTGGGAGACCCAGTACTTC.

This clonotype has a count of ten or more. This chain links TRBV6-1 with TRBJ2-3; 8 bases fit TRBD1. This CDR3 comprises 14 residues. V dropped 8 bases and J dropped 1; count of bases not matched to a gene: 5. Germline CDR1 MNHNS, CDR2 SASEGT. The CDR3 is CASGPRGRTDTQYF. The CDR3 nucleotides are TGTGCCAGCGGTCCCAGGGGGCGCACAGATACGCAGTATTTT.

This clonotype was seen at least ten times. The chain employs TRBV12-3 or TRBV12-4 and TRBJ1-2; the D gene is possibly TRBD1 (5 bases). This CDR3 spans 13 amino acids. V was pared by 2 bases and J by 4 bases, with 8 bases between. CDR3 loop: CASSLSGFYGYTF. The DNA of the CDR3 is TGTGCCAGCAGTTTATCAGGGTTCTATGGCTACACCTTC.

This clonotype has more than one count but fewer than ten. CDR3 in amino acids: CAWSVTGEQYF. CDR3 nucleotide sequence: TGTGCCTGGAGTGTAACAGGCGAGCAGTACTTC. The V and J genes are TRBV30 and TRBJ2-7, with D tentatively TRBD1 (5 bases). V shed 0 bases and J shed 6 bases, with 6 bases lying between them. CDR1 and CDR2 from the germline V gene are GTSNPN and SVGIG (reference sequence). CDR3 length: 11 residues.

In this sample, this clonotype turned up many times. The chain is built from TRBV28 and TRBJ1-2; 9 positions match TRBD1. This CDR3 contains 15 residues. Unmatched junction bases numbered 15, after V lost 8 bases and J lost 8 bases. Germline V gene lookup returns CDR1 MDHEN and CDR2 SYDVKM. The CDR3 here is CASGAVGQGKEGYTF. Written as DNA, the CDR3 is TGTGCCAGCGGAGCTGTCGGACAGGGGAAGGAGGGCTACACCTTC.

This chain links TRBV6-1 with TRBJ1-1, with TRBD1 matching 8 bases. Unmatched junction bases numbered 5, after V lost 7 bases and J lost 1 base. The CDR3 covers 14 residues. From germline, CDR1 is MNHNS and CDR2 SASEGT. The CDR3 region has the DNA TGTGCCAGCAACACCGGGACAGGGAACACTGAAGCTTTCTTT. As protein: CASNTGTGNTEAFF.

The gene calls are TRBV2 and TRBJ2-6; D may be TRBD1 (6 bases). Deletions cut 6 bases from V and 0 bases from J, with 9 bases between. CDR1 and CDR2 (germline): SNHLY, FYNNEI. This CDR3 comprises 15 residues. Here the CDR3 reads CASRGHYSGANVLTF. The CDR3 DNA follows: TGTGCCAGCAGGGGACACTACTCTGGGGCCAACGTCCTGACTTTC.

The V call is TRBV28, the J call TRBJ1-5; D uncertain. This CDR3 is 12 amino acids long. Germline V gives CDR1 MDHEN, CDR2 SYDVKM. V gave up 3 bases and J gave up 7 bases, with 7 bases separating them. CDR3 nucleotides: TGTGCCAGCAGTTTTTTCTCCCAGCCCCAGCATTTT. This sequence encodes CASSFFSQPQHF.

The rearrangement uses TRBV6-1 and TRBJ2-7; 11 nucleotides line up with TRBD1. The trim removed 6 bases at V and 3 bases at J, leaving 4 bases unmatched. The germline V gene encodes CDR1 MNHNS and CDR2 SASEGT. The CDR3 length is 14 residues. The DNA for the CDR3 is TGTGCCAGCAGAGTGGGACAGGGGGACTACGAGCAGTACTTC. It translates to CASRVGQGDYEQYF.

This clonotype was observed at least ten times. For the CDR3, the DNA is TGTGCCAGCAGTTCGACACTTAGGCGGTATAGCAATCAGCCCCAGCATTTT. Translation gives CASSSTLRRYSNQPQHF. The chain has TRBV12-3 or TRBV12-4 and TRBJ1-5; no reliable D call. V lost 4 bases and J 0 bases, leaving 16 bases between the germline ends. The CDR3 loop spans 17 amino acids.